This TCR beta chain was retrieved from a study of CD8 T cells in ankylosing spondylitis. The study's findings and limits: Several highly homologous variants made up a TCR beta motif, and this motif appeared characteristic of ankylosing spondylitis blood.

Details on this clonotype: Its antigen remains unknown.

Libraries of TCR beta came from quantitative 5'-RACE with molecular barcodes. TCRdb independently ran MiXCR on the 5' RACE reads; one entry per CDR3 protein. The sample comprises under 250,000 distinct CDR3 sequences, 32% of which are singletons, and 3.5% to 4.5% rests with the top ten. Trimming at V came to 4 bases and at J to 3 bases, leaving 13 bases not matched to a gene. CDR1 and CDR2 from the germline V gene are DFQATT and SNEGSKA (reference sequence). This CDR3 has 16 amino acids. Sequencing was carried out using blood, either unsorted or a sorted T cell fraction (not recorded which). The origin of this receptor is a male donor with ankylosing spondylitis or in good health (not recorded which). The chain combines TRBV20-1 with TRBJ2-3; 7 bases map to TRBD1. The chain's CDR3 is CSATETDRVKTDTQYF. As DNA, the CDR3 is TGCAGTGCTACAGAGACCGACAGGGTAAAGACAGATACGCAGTATTTT.